These 6 T cell receptor beta chains came from one sample sequenced in a study of blood T cell repertoires in COVID-19. Profiled with immunoSEQ multiplex PCR; TCRdb holds only in-frame clones, not every one. There are more than 400,000 clones in the sample; about 85% occur only once, and about 0.75% lies in the top ten. Sequenced material: PBMCs or T cells enriched from blood (not recorded which). All receptors derive from a woman aged 18-35 years who had recovered from COVID-19.

V and J are TRBV5-5 and TRBJ2-5; 12 bases are shared with TRBD2. This CDR3 is built from 16 residues. Germline V CDR1 and CDR2: SGHKS, YYEKEE (reference sequence). With V trimmed by 4 bases and J by 0 bases, 4 bases remained unmatched. The CDR3 loop is CASSPSGGAYQETQYF. As DNA, the CDR3 is TGTGCCAGCAGCCCTAGCGGGGGGGCGTACCAAGAGACCCAGTACTTC.

A few counts support this clone. The CDR3 DNA is TGTGCCAGCAGCGTCGGGGTGCAGCCCCAGCATTTT. It yields the protein CASSVGVQPQHF. V and J are TRBV2 and TRBJ1-5; D gene uncertain. Germline assignment: CDR1 SNHLY and CDR2 FYNNEI. Trimming cost V 6 bases and J 7 bases, with 10 bases left between them. CDR3 length: 12 residues. The variable domain in full, with the rest retrieved from reference TRBV2 and TRBJ1-5, is EPEVTQTPSHQVTQMGQEVILRCVPISNHLYFYWYRQILGQKVEFLVSFYNNEISEKSEIFDDQFSVERPDGSNFTLKIRSTKLEDSAMYFCASSVGVQPQHFGDGTRLSIL.

This clone was counted only a few times. The chain recombines TRBV12-3 or TRBV12-4 with TRBJ1-1; TRBD1 is a possible D gene (6 bases). The CDR3 is 13 amino acids. V lost 7 bases and J lost 3, with 12 bases in between. This chain's CDR3 is CASNRGGHTEAFF. CDR3 nucleotide sequence: TGTGCCAGCAATAGGGGGGGCCACACTGAAGCTTTCTTT.

V usage is TRBV25-1 and J usage is TRBJ1-2; 9 positions agree with TRBD1. Germline lookup yields CDR1 MGHDK and CDR2 SYGVNS. The trim removed 2 bases at V and 6 bases at J, leaving 10 bases unmatched. The CDR3 covers 16 residues. For the CDR3, the DNA is TGTGCCAGCAGTGAACCCCTGGACAGGGGAGGGGATGGCTACACCTTC. Encoded protein: CASSEPLDRGGDGYTF.

This clone was seen a single time. In the same sample, other DNA sequences code for this CDR3. The chain links TRBV5-1 to TRBJ1-1; D remains unclear. This CDR3 region has 14 residues. Trimming removed 1 base at V and 1 base at J, with 8 bases between. The germline gives CDR1 SGHRS, CDR2 YFSETQ. The CDR3: CASSLLTGNTEAFF. CDR3 DNA sequence: TGCGCCAGCAGCTTGTTAACCGGGAACACTGAAGCTTTCTTT.

The V gene is TRBV5-5, the J gene TRBJ1-2, with a weak D call TRBD1 (6 bases). Germline V lookup: CDR1 SGHKS, CDR2 YYEKEE (reference sequence). V lost 4 bases and J 3 bases, leaving 16 bases between the germline ends. There are 15 residues in the CDR3. In DNA form, the CDR3 reads TGTGCCAGCAGCCCGGGGAGACAGGCCCACTATGGCTACACCTTC. Translated, it gives CASSPGRQAHYGYTF.